These 16 T cell receptor beta chains were all obtained from the same sample, sequenced in a study of PD-L1 blockade in urothelial cancer (dated by TCRdb to 2015 to 2018). The library was prepared using the immunoSEQ multiplex PCR assay. TCRdb stores this immuneACCESS table with in-frame sequences only. Part of the clones is absent; in the studies checked, under half of the shortfall reflects unresolved V genes, and no reason is known for the rest. In this sample the table shows some 100,000 clones, around 89% of which occur a single time. In total, the top ten clones hold roughly 0.99% of the sample. This specimen's time point label, per the study, means: pretreatment peripheral blood. Sequencing used PBMCs, obtained around atezolizumab (anti-PD-L1) treatment. The receptors derive from a woman over 75 with urothelial cancer.

The chain combines TRBV5-4 with TRBJ2-7; D might be TRBD2 (5 bases). The CDR3 covers 16 residues. Germline CDR1 reads SGHNT; CDR2 reads YYREEE (reference sequence). The V and J ends lost 0 bases and 0 bases respectively, with 13 bases between them. The CDR3 region has the DNA TGTGCCAGCAGCTTGGAAGGAGGACGTAGCTCCTACGAGCAGTACTTC. This sequence encodes CASSLEGGRSSYEQYF.

J is TRBJ1-1 and V is TRBV2; 7 positions match TRBD1. The CDR3 has 13 residues. Germline CDR1 is SNHLY and CDR2 is FYNNEI. The ends lost 6 bases at V and 2 bases at J; junction bases unmatched: 3. CDR3 amino acids: CASRTGSNTEAFF. As DNA, the CDR3 is TGTGCCAGCAGGACAGGGTCTAACACTGAAGCTTTCTTT.

This clone was seen once. The chain is built from TRBV18 and TRBJ1-2; 7 positions match TRBD1. Germline CDR1 and CDR2: KGHSH and LQKENI. The V gene end was trimmed by 1 base and the J gene end by 7 bases; junction bases not matched to a gene: 3. The CDR3 is 13 amino acids. This CDR3 is CASSPQGASGYTF. In DNA, the CDR3 is TGTGCCAGCTCACCACAGGGGGCATCTGGCTACACCTTC.

The chain employs TRBV7-9 and TRBJ1-2, with 7 bases matching TRBD1. The germline CDR1 and CDR2 sequences are SEHNR and FQNEAQ (reference sequence). The CDR3 totals 13 residues. V lost 4 bases, J lost 8 bases, and 7 bases stayed unmatched. The CDR3 loop reads CASSSKGAGGYTF. CDR3 coding DNA: TGTGCCAGCAGCTCCAAGGGGGCAGGAGGCTACACCTTC. The full variable domain, its missing parts supplied by reference TRBV7-9 and TRBJ1-2, is DTGVSQNPRHKITKRGQNVTFRCDPISEHNRLYWYRQTLGQGPEFLTYFQNEAQLEKSRLLSDRFSAERPKGSFSTLEIQRTEQGDSAMYLCASSSKGAGGYTFGSGTRLTVV.

The rearrangement uses TRBV27 and TRBJ2-3, with TRBD2 matching 14 bases. Germline loops: CDR1 MNHEY, CDR2 SMNVEV (reference sequence). CDR3 length: 16 amino acids. Trimming cost V 3 bases and J 8 bases; bases outside gene matches: 7. Here the CDR3 DNA reads TGTGCCAGCAGTTTCCGACTAGCGGGAGGGCCCGTTACGCAGTATTTT. Its translation is CASSFRLAGGPVTQYF.

CDR3 region: CASSSQGGNAHGYTF. DNA for the CDR3: TGTGCCAGTAGTAGTCAAGGAGGGAATGCCCATGGCTACACCTTC. The J gene is TRBJ1-2, the V gene TRBV19; D remains unclear. The V and J ends lost 4 bases and 6 bases respectively, with 18 bases between them. The V gene's germline CDR1 is LNHDA and CDR2 SQIVND (reference sequence). The CDR3 contains 15 residues.

V usage is TRBV30 and J usage is TRBJ2-1; D possibly corresponds to TRBD1 (6 bases). CDR1 and CDR2 (germline): GTSNPN, SVGIG (reference sequence). The V gene lost 0 bases and the J gene lost 15 bases, with 18 bases spanning the gap. This CDR3 contains 13 residues. The CDR3 region has the DNA TGTGCCTGGAGTGTACAGGGTACTCATCTTTTGTTCTTC. As protein: CAWSVQGTHLLFF.

Concerning this clone itself: The identical CDR3 is also encoded by other nucleotide sequences in the sample. V gene TRBV18 combines with J gene TRBJ1-3, with 7 bases aligning to TRBD1. Germline assignment: CDR1 KGHSH and CDR2 LQKENI. This CDR3 is built from 17 residues. Trimming at V came to 1 base and at J to 0 bases, leaving 6 bases not matched to a gene. The CDR3 region has the DNA TGTGCCAGCTCACCACTTCGGCAGGGGGACTCTGGAAACACCATATATTTT. Residues: CASSPLRQGDSGNTIYF.

This sequence joins TRBV18 and TRBJ1-1; D may be TRBD1 (6 bases). The germline CDR1 and CDR2 sequences are KGHSH and LQKENI. V lost 1 base, J lost 2 bases, and 11 bases lay in between. CDR3 length: 15 amino acids. CDR3 DNA: TGTGCCAGCTCACCACAGGGGGGGACAAACACTGAAGCTTTCTTT. Protein: CASSPQGGTNTEAFF.

V usage is TRBV6-6 and J usage is TRBJ2-7; the D gene is possibly TRBD1 (6 bases). This CDR3 comprises 15 residues. Germline-derived CDR1 and CDR2 are MNHNY and SVGAGI (reference sequence). Trimming cost V 4 bases and J 2 bases, with 15 bases left between them. The CDR3 reads CASSSGTLRAYEQYF. In nucleotides, the CDR3 is TGTGCCAGCAGTTCCGGGACACTTAGAGCCTACGAGCAGTACTTC.

This sequence joins TRBV23-1 and TRBJ1-5; D is ambiguous. TRBV23-1 is noted as an ORF with a role that remains uncertain. V shed 3 bases and J shed 10 bases, with 7 bases lying between them. This CDR3 has 11 residues. The CDR3 is CASSHTLPQHF. CDR3 nucleotides: TGCGCCAGCAGTCACACTCTACCCCAGCATTTT.

V gene TRBV5-4 combines with J gene TRBJ2-3; TRBD2 agrees at 8 bases. CDR3 size: 16 residues. The trim removed 1 base at V and 3 bases at J, leaving 7 bases unmatched. CDR1 and CDR2 (germline): SGHNT, YYREEE (reference sequence). Written as DNA, the CDR3 is TGTGCCAGCAGCTTGACGCCTTCTAGCGGGACAGATACGCAGTATTTT. Protein: CASSLTPSSGTDTQYF.

This clone was found once. This chain links TRBV6-1 with TRBJ1-5; 9 bases line up with TRBD1. After removal of 3 bases from V and 7 bases from J, the junction contained 7 bases not matched to a gene. Germline-derived CDR1 and CDR2 are MNHNS and SASEGT. The CDR3 is 15 amino acids. The CDR3 sequence: CASSDLGQGDQPQHF. Here the CDR3 DNA reads TGTGCCAGCAGTGATTTGGGACAGGGAGACCAGCCCCAGCATTTT.

The CDR3 nucleotides read TGTGCCTGGAATGGCGGCCTAGCAGTCGCCGAGCAGTACTTC. Its protein product is CAWNGGLAVAEQYF. This chain links TRBV30 with TRBJ2-7; TRBD2 might be the D (5 bases). Looked up from germline, CDR1 is GTSNPN and CDR2 is SVGIG (reference sequence). The CDR3 runs 14 residues. Trimming took 4 bases from V and 6 from J, leaving 19 bases between them.

J is TRBJ2-5 and V is TRBV27; no clear D gene. Germline V CDR1 and CDR2: MNHEY, SMNVEV (reference sequence). This CDR3 contains 16 residues. The V and J ends lost 6 bases and 4 bases respectively, with 21 bases between them. The CDR3 DNA is TGTGCCAGCAGCCTTAATGCGGCTGGAATGGGAGAGACCCAGTACTTC. This encodes CASSLNAAGMGETQYF.

The chain recombines TRBV19 with TRBJ2-7; weak D call: TRBD1 (5 bases). This CDR3 is 13 amino acids long. Germline CDR1 reads LNHDA; CDR2 reads SQIVND (reference sequence). Trimming removed 1 base at V and 6 bases at J, with 10 bases between. CDR3 DNA sequence: TGTGCCAGTAGTATAGCCCCAGGGCTCGAGCAGTACTTC. Translated, it gives CASSIAPGLEQYF.